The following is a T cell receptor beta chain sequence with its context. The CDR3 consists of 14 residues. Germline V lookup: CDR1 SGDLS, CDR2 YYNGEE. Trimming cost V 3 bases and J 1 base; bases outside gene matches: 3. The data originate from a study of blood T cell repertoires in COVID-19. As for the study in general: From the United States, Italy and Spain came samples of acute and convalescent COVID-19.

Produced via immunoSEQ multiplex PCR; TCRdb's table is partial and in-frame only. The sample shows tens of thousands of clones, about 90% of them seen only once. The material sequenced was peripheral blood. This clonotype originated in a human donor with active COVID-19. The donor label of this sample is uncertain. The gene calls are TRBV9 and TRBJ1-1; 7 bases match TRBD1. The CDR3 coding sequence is TGTGCCAGCAGCGCCGGGGACAGGAACACTGAAGCTTTCTTT. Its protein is CASSAGDRNTEAFF.